This is a list of T cell receptor beta chains from one sample in a study of CD8+ T cells in alopecia areata. Using immunoSEQ multiplex PCR, the repertoire was profiled, and TCRdb retains in-frame clones only, with some absent. The repertoire holds roughly 150,000 clones, with 45% to 60% as singletons. The specimen comprised CD8+ T cells sorted from blood, sampled at week 0. These receptors originate from a human donor with alopecia areata. CDR3s leave out the opening cysteine and the closing phenylalanine or tryptophan. The order of the fields is J gene, V gene, CDR3 length, D gene, CDR3 protein. A D gene is named only where the DNA matches it firmly.

j_call: TRBJ2-3
v_call: TRBV18
cdr3_length: 11
d_call: -
cdr3_aa: ASSPPHTDTQY

j_call: TRBJ2-2
v_call: TRBV6-5
cdr3_length: 11
d_call: -
cdr3_aa: ASSYGSTGELF

j_call: TRBJ1-4
v_call: TRBV15
cdr3_length: 11
d_call: TRBD1
cdr3_aa: ATWDRSNEKLF

j_call: TRBJ2-5
v_call: TRBV11-2
cdr3_length: 14
d_call: TRBD2
cdr3_aa: ASSAEGGGTQETQY

j_call: TRBJ1-1
v_call: TRBV9
cdr3_length: 15
d_call: -
cdr3_aa: ASSGTVTRRGNTEAF

j_call: TRBJ2-7
v_call: TRBV7-7
cdr3_length: 12
d_call: -
cdr3_aa: ASSPDPGTYEQY

j_call: TRBJ1-2
v_call: TRBV27
cdr3_length: 13
d_call: -
cdr3_aa: ASSPSTGTVYGYT

j_call: TRBJ2-3
v_call: TRBV4-3
cdr3_length: 15
d_call: TRBD2
cdr3_aa: ASSQDTSGAFTDTQY

j_call: TRBJ2-1
v_call: TRBV4-3
cdr3_length: 13
d_call: -
cdr3_aa: ASSQEPAIYNEQF

j_call: TRBJ1-1
v_call: TRBV27
cdr3_length: 11
d_call: -
cdr3_aa: ASSPTGFTEAF

j_call: TRBJ1-6
v_call: TRBV25-1
cdr3_length: 12
d_call: TRBD1
cdr3_aa: ASSEGTVLSPLH

j_call: TRBJ1-6
v_call: TRBV9
cdr3_length: 14
d_call: TRBD1
cdr3_aa: ASSVSPKASDRGIH

j_call: TRBJ1-4
v_call: TRBV9
cdr3_length: 13
d_call: -
cdr3_aa: ASSVEGSTNEKLF

j_call: TRBJ2-5
v_call: TRBV7-8
cdr3_length: 13
d_call: -
cdr3_aa: ASTQTSGSQETQY

j_call: TRBJ1-2
v_call: TRBV10-3
cdr3_length: 11
d_call: -
cdr3_aa: AISESTLLHYT

j_call: TRBJ2-7
v_call: TRBV10-3
cdr3_length: 11
d_call: -
cdr3_aa: AISEGQQYEQY

j_call: TRBJ2-5
v_call: TRBV4-3
cdr3_length: 12
d_call: -
cdr3_aa: ASSRDPGVETQY

j_call: TRBJ2-7
v_call: TRBV11-2
cdr3_length: 12
d_call: -
cdr3_aa: ASSLGTGYYEQY

j_call: TRBJ1-1
v_call: TRBV30
cdr3_length: 11
d_call: -
cdr3_aa: AWSAGANTEAF

j_call: TRBJ2-5
v_call: TRBV9
cdr3_length: 9
d_call: -
cdr3_aa: ASSSGQTQY

j_call: TRBJ1-5
v_call: TRBV5-6
cdr3_length: 14
d_call: -
cdr3_aa: ASSLSRGLDNQPQH

j_call: TRBJ2-7
v_call: TRBV6-6
cdr3_length: 10
d_call: -
cdr3_aa: ASSYRAYEQY

j_call: TRBJ2-7
v_call: TRBV5-6
cdr3_length: 12
d_call: TRBD2
cdr3_aa: ASSLAGAWYEQY

j_call: TRBJ2-4
v_call: TRBV4-1
cdr3_length: 15
d_call: TRBD2
cdr3_aa: ASTSAGLAGSKNIQY

j_call: TRBJ1-6
v_call: TRBV9
cdr3_length: 13
d_call: TRBD1
cdr3_aa: ASSPRDRLNSPLH

j_call: TRBJ2-1
v_call: TRBV12-5
cdr3_length: 9
d_call: -
cdr3_aa: ASGFDNEQF

j_call: TRBJ2-3
v_call: TRBV27
cdr3_length: 12
d_call: -
cdr3_aa: ASRSQERTDTQY

j_call: TRBJ1-1
v_call: TRBV7-8
cdr3_length: 11
d_call: -
cdr3_aa: ASSLDSNTEAF

j_call: TRBJ2-7
v_call: TRBV9
cdr3_length: 11
d_call: TRBD1
cdr3_aa: ASSAQGADEQY

j_call: TRBJ1-6
v_call: TRBV30
cdr3_length: 12
d_call: -
cdr3_aa: AWALGFSNSPLH

j_call: TRBJ1-2
v_call: TRBV30
cdr3_length: 12
d_call: TRBD1
cdr3_aa: AWNPGGRVDGYT

j_call: TRBJ2-3
v_call: TRBV11-3
cdr3_length: 15
d_call: TRBD2
cdr3_aa: ASSLSSWDYVRDTQY

j_call: TRBJ2-1
v_call: TRBV30
cdr3_length: 12
d_call: TRBD2
cdr3_aa: AWSWASGANEQF

j_call: TRBJ2-3
v_call: TRBV29-1
cdr3_length: 14
d_call: TRBD2
cdr3_aa: SVEDNPSGGASTQY

j_call: TRBJ1-1
v_call: TRBV30
cdr3_length: 9
d_call: -
cdr3_aa: ACLGGTEAF

j_call: TRBJ1-2
v_call: TRBV5-1
cdr3_length: 16
d_call: -
cdr3_aa: ASSEGVAGTHLPWGYT

j_call: TRBJ2-3
v_call: TRBV11-2
cdr3_length: 13
d_call: TRBD2
cdr3_aa: ASSLSGGVADTQY

j_call: TRBJ1-5
v_call: TRBV10-2
cdr3_length: 11
d_call: TRBD1
cdr3_aa: ASGQGAGQPQH

j_call: TRBJ1-2
v_call: TRBV30
cdr3_length: 13
d_call: TRBD1
cdr3_aa: AWSAPGQGDYGYT

j_call: TRBJ1-2
v_call: TRBV5-1
cdr3_length: 10
d_call: -
cdr3_aa: ASSPGGYGYT

j_call: TRBJ2-1
v_call: TRBV7-9
cdr3_length: 10
d_call: -
cdr3_aa: ASSALGNEQF

j_call: TRBJ1-2
v_call: TRBV29-1
cdr3_length: 10
d_call: TRBD1
cdr3_aa: SVAGTDNGYT

j_call: TRBJ1-2
v_call: TRBV29-1
cdr3_length: 10
d_call: -
cdr3_aa: SVTGQTYGYT

j_call: TRBJ2-1
v_call: TRBV5-1
cdr3_length: 10
d_call: -
cdr3_aa: ASSATRNEQF

j_call: TRBJ1-6
v_call: TRBV2
cdr3_length: 18
d_call: TRBD1
cdr3_aa: ASSEAWDSWLSSYNSPLH